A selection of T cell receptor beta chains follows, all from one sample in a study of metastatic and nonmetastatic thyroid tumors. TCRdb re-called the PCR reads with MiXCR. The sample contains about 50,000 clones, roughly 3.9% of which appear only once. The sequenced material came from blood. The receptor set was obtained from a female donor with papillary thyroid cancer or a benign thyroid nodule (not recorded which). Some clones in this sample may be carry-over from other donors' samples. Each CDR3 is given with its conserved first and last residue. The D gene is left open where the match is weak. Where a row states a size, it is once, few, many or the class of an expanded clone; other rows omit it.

TGTGCTAGCAGTAACTTCCAGGGAACTGGGGCCAACGTCCTGACTTTC,CASSNFQGTGANVLTF,TRBJ2-6,TRBV6-2/TRBV6-3,.,.
TGTGCCAGCAGCCCTAGCGGGAGCACCGGGGAGCTGTTTTTT,CASSPSGSTGELFF,TRBJ2-2,TRBV3-1,many,TRBD2
TGTGCCAGTAGTATGTCCCAACAGGGGGCAGGGCGGCCCCAGCATTTT,CASSMSQQGAGRPQHF,TRBJ1-5,TRBV19,few,TRBD1
TGTGCCAGCACATCCCTTGGGGACAGGGTTTATGGCTACACCTTC,CASTSLGDRVYGYTF,TRBJ1-2,TRBV7-8,many,TRBD1
TGCAGTGCTAGAGATCCCCGGACAGGGTTATTTAATGAGCAGTTCTTC,CSARDPRTGLFNEQFF,TRBJ2-1,TRBV20-1,many,TRBD1
TGTGCCAGCAGCTCTTACACAGATACGCAGTATTTT,CASSSYTDTQYF,TRBJ2-3,TRBV7-2,many,.
TGTGCCAGTAGTCCCCCCAGACAGGGCGGGCCCACAGATACGCAGTATTTT,CASSPPRQGGPTDTQYF,TRBJ2-3,TRBV19,many,TRBD1
TGTGCCAGCAGTTTCCCCTCAAGCTCTGGAAACACCATATATTTT,CASSFPSSSGNTIYF,TRBJ1-3,TRBV28,few,.
TGTGCCAGCAGAAAGACAGGGAAAGGTGAGCAGTACTTC,CASRKTGKGEQYF,TRBJ2-7,TRBV6-2/TRBV6-3,.,TRBD1
TGTGCCAGCAGTCGTGGGACCCACAATGAGCAGTTCTTC,CASSRGTHNEQFF,TRBJ2-1,TRBV27,.,.
TGTGCCATCAGTTACTCCGGAGGAAGGTACGAGCAGTACTTC,CAISYSGGRYEQYF,TRBJ2-7,TRBV6-2/TRBV6-3,.,.
TGTGCCAGCAGTGAAGCCTTCGCGGGACCTGAGCAGTTCTTC,CASSEAFAGPEQFF,TRBJ2-1,TRBV2,many,.
TGTGCCAGTACCCGAAGTAAAGGGGTTTATCAGCCCCAGCATTTT,CASTRSKGVYQPQHF,TRBJ1-5,TRBV19,.,.
TGTGCCAGCAGGGCAGGGTGGGACTACGAGCAGTACTTC,CASRAGWDYEQYF,TRBJ2-7,TRBV6-1,many,.
TGCAGTGCGGGGGAGCAACCGAACACTGAAGCTTTCTTT,CSAGEQPNTEAFF,TRBJ1-1,TRBV20-1,many,.
TGTGCCAGCATCCTCAGGGTAAGCTCCTACGAGCAGTACTTC,CASILRVSSYEQYF,TRBJ2-7,TRBV2,many,.
TGTGCCATCAGTGCGGGACTAGCGGGAGGGTCCTCCTACAATGAGCAGTTCTTC,CAISAGLAGGSSYNEQFF,TRBJ2-1,TRBV10-3,many,TRBD2
TGTGCCTGGAGTGTAGGGACAGGCCGAGAGCAGTACTTC,CAWSVGTGREQYF,TRBJ2-7,TRBV30,many,TRBD1
TGTGCCAGCAGTGAAGGGGGGGAGATTATTCGTCCCCAGCATTTT,CASSEGGEIIRPQHF,TRBJ1-5,TRBV6-1,.,.
TGTGCCAGCAGCTTGGGAGGGCTTGAAAAACTGTTTTTT,CASSLGGLEKLFF,TRBJ1-4,TRBV5-6,many,.
TGTGCCAGCAGCACCGGACGGGAGCAGTTCTTC,CASSTGREQFF,TRBJ2-1,TRBV6-2/TRBV6-3,.,.
TGTGCCAGCACGACAGGGTTCGGGGGCACTGAAGCTTTCTTT,CASTTGFGGTEAFF,TRBJ1-1,TRBV3-1,many,TRBD1
TGCGCCAGCAGTGAGTCTGAGGGAGGAGGAGAGACCCAGTACTTC,CASSESEGGGETQYF,TRBJ2-5,TRBV10-2,many,.
TGTGCCAGCAGCCCGGCACCGGGACTAGCGGAACTCCAGAGCTCCTACGAGCAGTACTTC,CASSPAPGLAELQSSYEQYF,TRBJ2-7,TRBV7-2,many,TRBD2
TGTGCCAGCAGCTTGAGGGACATCGGCCCCTACGAGCAGTACTTC,CASSLRDIGPYEQYF,TRBJ2-7,TRBV5-4,many,.
TGTGCCAGCAGTTCCCCGGGACTAGCCCGTCAAGGGAGGGAGTTCTTC,CASSSPGLARQGREFF,TRBJ2-1,TRBV6-2/TRBV6-3,many,TRBD2
TGTGCCAGCATCTGGGCAGGGGGCGCGGGTGGCTACACCTTC,CASIWAGGAGGYTF,TRBJ1-2,TRBV6-2/TRBV6-3,.,TRBD1
TGTGCCAGCATCCTCCGTACAGGGGAGACCCAGTACTTC,CASILRTGETQYF,TRBJ2-5,TRBV6-1,.,.
TGTGCCAGCTCGACAGCGAATCAGCCCCAGCATTTT,CASSTANQPQHF,TRBJ1-5,TRBV18,many,.
TGCGCCAGCAGACCAGGGACTAGCGGGAGAGAGACCCAGTACTTC,CASRPGTSGRETQYF,TRBJ2-5,TRBV5-1,few,TRBD2
TGCAGTGCTAGGGGGCCTCTCGGACAGGGGGCAGCCGGGGAGCTGTTTTTT,CSARGPLGQGAAGELFF,TRBJ2-2,TRBV20-1,.,TRBD1
TGCGCCAGCAGCGTACAGACGAACACTGAAGCTTTCTTT,CASSVQTNTEAFF,TRBJ1-1,TRBV5-1,many,.
TGTGCCATCAGTGAAATCGGGCAGGGACCCAGTGAAGCTTTCTTT,CAISEIGQGPSEAFF,TRBJ1-1,TRBV10-3,.,.
TGCGCCAGCAGCTTGCAGACTAGCGCCACAGATACGCAGTATTTT,CASSLQTSATDTQYF,TRBJ2-3,TRBV5-1,many,TRBD2
TGTGCCCTAGGGGGGGATCAGCCCCAGCATTTT,CALGGDQPQHF,TRBJ1-5,TRBV30,many,.
TGTGCCAGCATTCAGGGGGCGAGCAATCAGCCCCAGCATTTT,CASIQGASNQPQHF,TRBJ1-5,TRBV6-1,many,TRBD1
TGTGCCAGCAGACCCTACGGAAGCTCCTACAATGAGCAGTTCTTC,CASRPYGSSYNEQFF,TRBJ2-1,TRBV6-2/TRBV6-3,many,.
TGTGCCAGCAGTTTATCAGCGGAAGAGCAGTTCTTC,CASSLSAEEQFF,TRBJ2-1,TRBV28,few,.
TGTGCCAGCAGTGCTGGGAGGGGGGATGAAAAACTGTTTTTT,CASSAGRGDEKLFF,TRBJ1-4,TRBV2,many,.
TGTGCCAGCCGGCGGGGATTGAACACTGAAGCTTTCTTT,CASRRGLNTEAFF,TRBJ1-1,TRBV6-2/TRBV6-3,few,.
TGTGCCAGCAGCTTAGGGGCGGGAGTTGAGGAGCAGTACTTC,CASSLGAGVEEQYF,TRBJ2-7,TRBV7-9,many,TRBD2
TGTGCCAGCAGCGACCGGGCTCAAGAGACCCAGTACTTC,CASSDRAQETQYF,TRBJ2-5,TRBV6-1,many,.
TGCGCCAGCAGCTTGGTCGGTGTAGACGACGAGCAGTACTTC,CASSLVGVDDEQYF,TRBJ2-7,TRBV5-1,.,.
TGTGCCAGCAGCTTTGCCGGCCAGCCCCAGCATTTT,CASSFAGQPQHF,TRBJ1-5,TRBV7-9,many,.
TGTGCCAGTAGTATAGCGGAGCAAGGGGGAAGTCAGCCCCAGCATTTT,CASSIAEQGGSQPQHF,TRBJ1-5,TRBV19,.,.
TGTGCCAGCAGTCTACGCTTACAGGGATATCGCTACACCTTC,CASSLRLQGYRYTF,TRBJ1-2,TRBV7-8,many,.
TGTGCCAGCAGGACTAGCGGGAGGGCCTACAATGAGCAGTTCTTC,CASRTSGRAYNEQFF,TRBJ2-1,TRBV12-3/TRBV12-4,many,TRBD2
TGTGCCAGTGACGGGACTACCTCGGGGAAAAGTGAGCAGTTCTTC,CASDGTTSGKSEQFF,TRBJ2-1,TRBV19,many,TRBD2
TGTGCCAGCAGTGTAGAGGCAGGGGGGTCCGACGAGCAGTACTTC,CASSVEAGGSDEQYF,TRBJ2-7,TRBV9,.,.
TGCAGTGCTAGAGATCAGGTACGGTCGGGCCCGTACATTCAGTACTTC,CSARDQVRSGPYIQYF,TRBJ2-4,TRBV20-1,many,.
TGCGCCAGCAGCCTTAGGGGGGACGGCAATCAGCCCCAGCATTTT,CASSLRGDGNQPQHF,TRBJ1-5,TRBV5-1,.,.
TGCGCCAGCAGCTGGGGGAGTCGGGCACCGGGCACCGGGGAGCTGTTTTTT,CASSWGSRAPGTGELFF,TRBJ2-2,TRBV5-1,.,.
TGTGCCAGCAGACGGGAATTCTCCTATAATTCACCCCTCCACTTT,CASRREFSYNSPLHF,TRBJ1-6,TRBV28,.,.
TGTGCCAGTAGTGCCCACCGGCGGACCGGCTACACCTTC,CASSAHRRTGYTF,TRBJ1-2,TRBV19,few,.
TGTGCCAGCAGCTTAGATGAGGGGGTCTACGAGCAGTACTTC,CASSLDEGVYEQYF,TRBJ2-7,TRBV7-6,many,.
TGTGCCAGCAGCTTGCGTCAGGGAGAGACTGGAAACACCATATATTTT,CASSLRQGETGNTIYF,TRBJ1-3,TRBV7-2,many,.
TGTGCCAGCAGCTTAACGAGAACAGGGTCTGGGGCCAACGTCCTGACTTTC,CASSLTRTGSGANVLTF,TRBJ2-6,TRBV7-8,many,.